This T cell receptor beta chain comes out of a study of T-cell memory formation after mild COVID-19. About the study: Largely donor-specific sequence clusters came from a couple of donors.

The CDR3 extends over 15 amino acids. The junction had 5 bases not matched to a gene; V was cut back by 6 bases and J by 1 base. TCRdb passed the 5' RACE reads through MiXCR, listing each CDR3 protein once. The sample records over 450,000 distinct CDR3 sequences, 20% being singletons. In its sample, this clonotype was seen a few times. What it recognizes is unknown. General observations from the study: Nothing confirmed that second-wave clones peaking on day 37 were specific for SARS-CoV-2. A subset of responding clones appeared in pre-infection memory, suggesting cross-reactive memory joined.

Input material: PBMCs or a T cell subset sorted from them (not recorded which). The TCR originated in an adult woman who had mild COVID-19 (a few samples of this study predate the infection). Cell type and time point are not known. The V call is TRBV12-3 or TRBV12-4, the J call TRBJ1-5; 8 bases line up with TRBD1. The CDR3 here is CASRRTGLSNQPQHF. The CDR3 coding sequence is TGTGCCAGCAGAAGGACAGGGTTGAGCAATCAGCCCCAGCATTTT.